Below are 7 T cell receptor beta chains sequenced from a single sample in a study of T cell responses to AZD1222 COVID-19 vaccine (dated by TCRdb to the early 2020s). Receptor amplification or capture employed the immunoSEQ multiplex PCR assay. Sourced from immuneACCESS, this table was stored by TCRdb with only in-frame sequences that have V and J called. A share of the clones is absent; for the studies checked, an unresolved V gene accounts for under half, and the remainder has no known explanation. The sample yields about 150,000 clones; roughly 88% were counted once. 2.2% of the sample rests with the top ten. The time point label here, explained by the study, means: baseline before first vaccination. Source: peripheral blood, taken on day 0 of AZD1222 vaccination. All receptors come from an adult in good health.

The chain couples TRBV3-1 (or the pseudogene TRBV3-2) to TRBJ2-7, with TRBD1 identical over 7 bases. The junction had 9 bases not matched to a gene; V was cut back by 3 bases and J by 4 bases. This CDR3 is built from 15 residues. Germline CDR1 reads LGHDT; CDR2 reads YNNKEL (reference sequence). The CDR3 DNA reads TGTGCCAGCAGCCACGTGGGACAGAGGTCATACGAGCAGTACTTC. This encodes CASSHVGQRSYEQYF.

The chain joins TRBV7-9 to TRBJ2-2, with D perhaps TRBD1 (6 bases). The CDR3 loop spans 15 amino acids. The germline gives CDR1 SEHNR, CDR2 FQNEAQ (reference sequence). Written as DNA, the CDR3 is TGTGCTTTTCCAGGGGTCGGGACGTCCCTCGGGGAGCTGTTTTTT. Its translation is CAFPGVGTSLGELFF.

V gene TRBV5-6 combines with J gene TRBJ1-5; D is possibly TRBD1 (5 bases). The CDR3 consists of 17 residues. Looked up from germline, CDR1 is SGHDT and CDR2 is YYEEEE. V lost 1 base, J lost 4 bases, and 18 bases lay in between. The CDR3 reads CASSLYASGLGNQPQHF. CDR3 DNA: TGTGCCAGCAGCTTGTACGCTTCGGGGCTTGGGAATCAGCCCCAGCATTTT.

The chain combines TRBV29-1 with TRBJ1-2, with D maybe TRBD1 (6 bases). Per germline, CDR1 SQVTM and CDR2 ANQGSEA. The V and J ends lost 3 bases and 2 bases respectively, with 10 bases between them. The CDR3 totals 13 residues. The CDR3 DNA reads TGCAGCGTTGACCTCAGGGGCAACTATGGCTACACCTTC. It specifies CSVDLRGNYGYTF.

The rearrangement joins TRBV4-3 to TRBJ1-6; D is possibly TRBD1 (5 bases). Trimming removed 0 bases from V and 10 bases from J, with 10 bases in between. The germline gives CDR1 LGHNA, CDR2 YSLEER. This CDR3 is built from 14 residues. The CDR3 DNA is TGCGCCAGCAGCCAAGAGAGTAGGGACTCACCCCTCCACTTT. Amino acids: CASSQESRDSPLHF.

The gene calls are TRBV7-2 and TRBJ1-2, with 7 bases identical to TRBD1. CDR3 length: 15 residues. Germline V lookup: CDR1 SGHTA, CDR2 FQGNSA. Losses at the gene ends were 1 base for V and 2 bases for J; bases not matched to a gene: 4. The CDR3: CASSLDRGRNYGYTF. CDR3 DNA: TGTGCCAGCAGCTTAGACAGGGGTCGAAACTATGGCTACACCTTC.

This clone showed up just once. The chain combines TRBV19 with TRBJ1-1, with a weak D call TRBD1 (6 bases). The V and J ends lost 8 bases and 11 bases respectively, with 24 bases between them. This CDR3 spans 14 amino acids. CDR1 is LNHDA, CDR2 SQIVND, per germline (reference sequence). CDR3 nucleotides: TGTGCCAGTCGACCAGACAGGAGGTTCTCTGGGGCTTTCTTT. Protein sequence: CASRPDRRFSGAFF.